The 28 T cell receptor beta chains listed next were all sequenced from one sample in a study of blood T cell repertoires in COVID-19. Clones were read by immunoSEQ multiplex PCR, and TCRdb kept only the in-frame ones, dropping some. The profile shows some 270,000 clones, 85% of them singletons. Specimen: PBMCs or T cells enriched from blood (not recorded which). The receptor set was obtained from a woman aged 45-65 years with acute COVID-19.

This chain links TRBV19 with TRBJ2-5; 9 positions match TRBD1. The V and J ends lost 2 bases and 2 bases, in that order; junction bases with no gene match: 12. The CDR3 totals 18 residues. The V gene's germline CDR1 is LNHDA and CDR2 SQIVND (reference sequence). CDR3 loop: CASSIKGGTGMSQETQYF. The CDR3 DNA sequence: TGTGCCAGTAGTATAAAAGGTGGGACAGGGATGAGTCAAGAGACCCAGTACTTC.

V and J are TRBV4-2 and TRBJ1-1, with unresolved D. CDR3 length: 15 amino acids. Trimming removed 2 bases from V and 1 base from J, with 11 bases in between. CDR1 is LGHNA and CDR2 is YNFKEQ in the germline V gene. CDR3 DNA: TGTGCCAGCAGCCAATCGGAGGTATCGAACACTGAAGCTTTCTTT. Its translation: CASSQSEVSNTEAFF.

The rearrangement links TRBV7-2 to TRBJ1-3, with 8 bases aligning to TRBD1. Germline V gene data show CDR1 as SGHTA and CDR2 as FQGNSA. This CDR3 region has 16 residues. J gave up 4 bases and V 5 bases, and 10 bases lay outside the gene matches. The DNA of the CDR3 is TGTGCCAGCAGCCCACCATCTCAGGGGGCAGGAAACACCATATATTTT. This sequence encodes CASSPPSQGAGNTIYF. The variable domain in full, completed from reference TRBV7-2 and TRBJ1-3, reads GAGVSQSPSNKVTEKGKDVELRCDPISGHTALYWYRQSLGQGLEFLIYFQGNSAPDKSGLPSDRFSAERTGGSVSTLTIQRTQQEDSAVYLCASSPPSQGAGNTIYFGEGSWLTVV.

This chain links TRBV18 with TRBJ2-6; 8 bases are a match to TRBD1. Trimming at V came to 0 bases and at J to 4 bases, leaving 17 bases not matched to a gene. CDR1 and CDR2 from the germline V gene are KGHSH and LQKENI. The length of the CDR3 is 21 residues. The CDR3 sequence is CASSPPIGQGLMKGGANVLTF. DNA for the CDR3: TGTGCCAGCTCACCACCAATCGGACAGGGACTTATGAAAGGGGGGGCCAACGTCCTGACTTTC.

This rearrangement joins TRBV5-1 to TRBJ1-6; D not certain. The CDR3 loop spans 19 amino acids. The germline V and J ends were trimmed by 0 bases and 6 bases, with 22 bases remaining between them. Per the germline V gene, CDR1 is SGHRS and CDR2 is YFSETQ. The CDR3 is CASSLEAPRYDGTNSPLHF. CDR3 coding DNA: TGCGCCAGCAGCTTGGAGGCCCCTAGGTACGACGGAACTAATTCACCCCTCCACTTT.

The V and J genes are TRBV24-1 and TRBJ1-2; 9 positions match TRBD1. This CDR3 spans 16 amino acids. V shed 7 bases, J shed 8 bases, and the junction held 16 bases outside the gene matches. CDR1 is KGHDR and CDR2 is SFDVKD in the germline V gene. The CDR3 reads CATRPGQGPSRLGYTF. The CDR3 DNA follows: TGTGCCACCAGACCGGGACAGGGCCCGTCTAGGCTCGGCTACACCTTC.

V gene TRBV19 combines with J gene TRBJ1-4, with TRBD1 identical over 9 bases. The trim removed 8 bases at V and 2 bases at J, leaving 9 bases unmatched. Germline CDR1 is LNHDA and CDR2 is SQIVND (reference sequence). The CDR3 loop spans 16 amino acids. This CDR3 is CASSTGGAWTNEKLFF. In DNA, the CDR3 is TGTGCCAGTTCAACAGGGGGCGCGTGGACTAATGAAAAACTGTTTTTT.

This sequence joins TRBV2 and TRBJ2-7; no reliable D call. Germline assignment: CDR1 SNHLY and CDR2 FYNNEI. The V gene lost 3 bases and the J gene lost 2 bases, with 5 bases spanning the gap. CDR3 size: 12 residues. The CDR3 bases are TGTGCCAGCAGTGACAGAACCTACGAGCAGTACTTC. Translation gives CASSDRTYEQYF.

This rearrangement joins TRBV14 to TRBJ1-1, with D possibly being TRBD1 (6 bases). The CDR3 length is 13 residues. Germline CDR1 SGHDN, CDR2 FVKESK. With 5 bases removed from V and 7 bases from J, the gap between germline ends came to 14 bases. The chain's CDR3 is CASSSVPDSEAFF. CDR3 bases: TGTGCCAGCAGCTCTGTCCCGGACAGTGAAGCTTTCTTT.

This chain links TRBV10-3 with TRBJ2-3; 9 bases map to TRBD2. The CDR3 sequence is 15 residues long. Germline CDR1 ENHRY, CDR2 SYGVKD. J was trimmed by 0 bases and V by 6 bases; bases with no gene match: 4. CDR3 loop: CAISLTSGSTDTQYF. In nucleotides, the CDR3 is TGTGCCATCAGCCTGACTAGCGGTAGCACAGATACGCAGTATTTT.

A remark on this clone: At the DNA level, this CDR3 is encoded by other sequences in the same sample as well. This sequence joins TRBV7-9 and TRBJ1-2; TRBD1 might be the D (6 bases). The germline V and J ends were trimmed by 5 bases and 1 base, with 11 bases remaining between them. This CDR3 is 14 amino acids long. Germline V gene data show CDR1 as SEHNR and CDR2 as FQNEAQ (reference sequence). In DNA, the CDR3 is TGTGCCAGCAGCCCCAGGGGCGGTAACTATGGCTACACCTTC. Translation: CASSPRGGNYGYTF.

The CDR3 bases are TGTGCCATCAGTGAGGGCCCCGGCGGGCAGTACTTC. It encodes CAISEGPGGQYF. V is TRBV10-3 and J is TRBJ2-7; unclear D gene. CDR3 length: 12 amino acids. The germline V and J ends were trimmed by 2 bases and 9 bases, with 11 bases remaining between them. Germline V gives CDR1 ENHRY, CDR2 SYGVKD.

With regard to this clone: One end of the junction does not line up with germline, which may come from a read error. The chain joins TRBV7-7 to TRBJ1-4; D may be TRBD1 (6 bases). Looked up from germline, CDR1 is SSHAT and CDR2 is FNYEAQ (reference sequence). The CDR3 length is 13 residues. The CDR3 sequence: CASSFDRTEKLFF. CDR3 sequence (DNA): TGTGCTAGCAGCTTTGACAGGACCGAAAAACTGTTTTTT.

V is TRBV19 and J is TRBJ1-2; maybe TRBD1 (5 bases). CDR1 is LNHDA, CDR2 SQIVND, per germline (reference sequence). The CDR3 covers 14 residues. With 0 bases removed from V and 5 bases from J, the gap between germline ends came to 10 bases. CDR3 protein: CASSIEQGGYGYTF. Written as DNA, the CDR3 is TGTGCCAGTAGTATAGAGCAGGGAGGGTATGGCTACACCTTC.

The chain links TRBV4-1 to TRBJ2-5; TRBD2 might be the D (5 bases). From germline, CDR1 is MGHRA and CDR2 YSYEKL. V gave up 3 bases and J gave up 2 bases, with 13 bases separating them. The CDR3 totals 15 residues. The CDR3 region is CASSQKRSGQETQYF. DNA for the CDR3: TGCGCCAGCAGCCAGAAAAGGAGCGGACAAGAGACCCAGTACTTC.

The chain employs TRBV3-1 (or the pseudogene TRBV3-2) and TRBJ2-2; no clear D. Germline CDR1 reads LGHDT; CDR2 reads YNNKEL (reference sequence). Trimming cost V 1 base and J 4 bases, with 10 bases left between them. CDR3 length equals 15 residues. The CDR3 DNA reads TGTGCCAGCAGCCAAGTATCAGGAAGCACCGGGGAGCTGTTTTTT. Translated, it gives CASSQVSGSTGELFF.

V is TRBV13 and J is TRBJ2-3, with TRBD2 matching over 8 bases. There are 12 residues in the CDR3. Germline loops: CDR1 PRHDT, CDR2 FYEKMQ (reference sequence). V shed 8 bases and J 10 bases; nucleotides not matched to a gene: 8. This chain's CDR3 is CASAEERGSQYF. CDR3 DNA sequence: TGTGCCAGCGCGGAAGAGCGGGGGTCGCAGTATTTT. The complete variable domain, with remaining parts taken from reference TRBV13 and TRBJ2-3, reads AAGVIQSPRHLIKEKRETATLKCYPIPRHDTVYWYQQGPGQDPQFLISFYEKMQSDKGSIPDRFSAQQFSDYHSELNMSSLELGDSALYFCASAEERGSQYFGPGTRLTVL.

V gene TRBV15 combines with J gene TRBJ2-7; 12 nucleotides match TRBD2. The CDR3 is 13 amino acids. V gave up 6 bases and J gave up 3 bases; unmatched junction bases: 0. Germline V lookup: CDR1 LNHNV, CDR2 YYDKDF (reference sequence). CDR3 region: CATRTSGSYEQYF. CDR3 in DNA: TGTGCCACCAGGACTAGCGGGAGCTACGAGCAGTACTTC.

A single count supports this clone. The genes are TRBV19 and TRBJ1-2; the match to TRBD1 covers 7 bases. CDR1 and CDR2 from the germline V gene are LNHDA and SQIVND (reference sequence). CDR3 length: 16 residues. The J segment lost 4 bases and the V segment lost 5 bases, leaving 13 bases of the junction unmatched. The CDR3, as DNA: TGTGCCAGTAGTGCACGACAGGGACGGACGGCCTATGGCTACACCTTC. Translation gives CASSARQGRTAYGYTF.

The CDR3 spells CASSYTTGGNYGYTF. CDR3 in DNA: TGTGCCAGCAGTTACACGACAGGGGGTAACTATGGCTACACCTTC. The chain has TRBV6-5 and TRBJ1-2; 9 bases map to TRBD1. CDR1 and CDR2 from the germline V gene are MNHEY and SVGAGI. With V trimmed by 2 bases and J by 1 base, 2 bases remained unmatched. The CDR3 is 15 amino acids.

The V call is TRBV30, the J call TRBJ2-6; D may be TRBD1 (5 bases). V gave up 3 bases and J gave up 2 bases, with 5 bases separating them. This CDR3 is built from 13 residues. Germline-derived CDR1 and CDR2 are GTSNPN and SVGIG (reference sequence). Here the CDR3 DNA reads TGTGCCTGGAGCAGGGCTGGGGCCAACGTCCTGACTTTC. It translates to CAWSRAGANVLTF.

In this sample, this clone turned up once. The CDR3 nucleotides are TGTGCCAGCAGCCCGAGTGCGGGCCGACGGAATTCACCCCTCCACTTT. Amino acid sequence: CASSPSAGRRNSPLHF. The chain employs TRBV3-1 (or the pseudogene TRBV3-2) and TRBJ1-6; D unclear. The V gene's germline CDR1 is LGHDT and CDR2 YNNKEL (reference sequence). The CDR3 runs 16 residues. V was pared by 4 bases and J by 7 bases, with 17 bases between.

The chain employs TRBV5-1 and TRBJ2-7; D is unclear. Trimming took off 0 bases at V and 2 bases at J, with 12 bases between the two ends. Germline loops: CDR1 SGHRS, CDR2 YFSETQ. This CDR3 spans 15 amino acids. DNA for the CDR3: TGCGCCAGCAGCTTGGTACAGTCGAAGACCTACGAGCAGTACTTC. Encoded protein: CASSLVQSKTYEQYF.

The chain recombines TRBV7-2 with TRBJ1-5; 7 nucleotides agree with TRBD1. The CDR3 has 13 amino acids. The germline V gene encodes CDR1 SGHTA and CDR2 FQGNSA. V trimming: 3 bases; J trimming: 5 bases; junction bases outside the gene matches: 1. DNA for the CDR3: TGTGCCAGCAGCTTTGACAGGGATCAGCCCCAGCATTTT. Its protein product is CASSFDRDQPQHF. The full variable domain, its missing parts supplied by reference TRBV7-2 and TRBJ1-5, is GAGVSQSPSNKVTEKGKDVELRCDPISGHTALYWYRQSLGQGLEFLIYFQGNSAPDKSGLPSDRFSAERTGGSVSTLTIQRTQQEDSAVYLCASSFDRDQPQHFGDGTRLSIL.

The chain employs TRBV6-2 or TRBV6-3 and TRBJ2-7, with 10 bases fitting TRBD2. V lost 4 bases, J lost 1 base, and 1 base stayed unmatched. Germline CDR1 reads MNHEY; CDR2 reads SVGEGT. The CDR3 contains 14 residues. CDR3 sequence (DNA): TGTGCCAGCAGTTCTAGCGGGGGATCCTACGAGCAGTACTTC. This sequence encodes CASSSSGGSYEQYF.

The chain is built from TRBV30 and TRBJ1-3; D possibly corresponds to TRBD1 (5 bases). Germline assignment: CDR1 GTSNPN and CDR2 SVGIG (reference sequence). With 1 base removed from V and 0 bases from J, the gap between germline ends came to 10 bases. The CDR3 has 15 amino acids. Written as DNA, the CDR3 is TGTGCCTGGAGTGACAGGTCCAGCTCTGGAAACACCATATATTTT. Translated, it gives CAWSDRSSSGNTIYF.

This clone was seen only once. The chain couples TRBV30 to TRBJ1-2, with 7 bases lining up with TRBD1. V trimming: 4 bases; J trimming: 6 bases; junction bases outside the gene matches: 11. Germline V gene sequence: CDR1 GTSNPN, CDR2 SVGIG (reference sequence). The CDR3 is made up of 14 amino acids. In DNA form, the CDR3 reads TGTGCCTGGAATGTAGGGGGCATCTACGATGGCTACACCTTC. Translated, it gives CAWNVGGIYDGYTF.

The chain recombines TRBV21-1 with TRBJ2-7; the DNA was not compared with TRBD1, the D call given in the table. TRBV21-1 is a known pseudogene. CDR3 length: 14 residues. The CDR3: CASRWTGKSYEQYF. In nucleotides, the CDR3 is TGTGCCAGCAGATGGACAGGGAAATCCTACGAGCAGTACTTC.